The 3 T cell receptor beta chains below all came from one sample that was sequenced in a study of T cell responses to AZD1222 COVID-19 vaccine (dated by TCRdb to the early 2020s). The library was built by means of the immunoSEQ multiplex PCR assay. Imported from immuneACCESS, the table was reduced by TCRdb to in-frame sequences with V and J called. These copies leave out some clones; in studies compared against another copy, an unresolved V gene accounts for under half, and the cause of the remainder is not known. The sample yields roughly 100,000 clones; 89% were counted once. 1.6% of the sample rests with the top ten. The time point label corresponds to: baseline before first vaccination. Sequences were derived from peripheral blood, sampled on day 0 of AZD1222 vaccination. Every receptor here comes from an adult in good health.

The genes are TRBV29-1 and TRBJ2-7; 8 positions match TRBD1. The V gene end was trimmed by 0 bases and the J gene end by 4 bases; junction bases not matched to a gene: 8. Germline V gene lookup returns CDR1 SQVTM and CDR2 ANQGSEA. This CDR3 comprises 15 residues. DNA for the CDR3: TGCAGCGTTGAAGATGGGCACAGGGGGGCTTACGAGCAGTACTTC. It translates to CSVEDGHRGAYEQYF.

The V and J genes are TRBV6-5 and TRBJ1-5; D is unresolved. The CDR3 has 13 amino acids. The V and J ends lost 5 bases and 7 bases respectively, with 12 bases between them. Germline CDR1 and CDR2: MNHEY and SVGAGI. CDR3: CASSTRTQQPQHF. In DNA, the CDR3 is TGTGCCAGCAGTACCCGCACCCAGCAGCCCCAGCATTTT.

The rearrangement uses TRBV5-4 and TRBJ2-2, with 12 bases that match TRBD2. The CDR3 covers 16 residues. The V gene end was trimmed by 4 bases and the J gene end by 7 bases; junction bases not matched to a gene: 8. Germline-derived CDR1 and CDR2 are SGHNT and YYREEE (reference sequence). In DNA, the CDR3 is TGTGCCAGCAGCAATGAGGGACTAGCGGGTCGCGGGGAGCTGTTTTTT. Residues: CASSNEGLAGRGELFF.